The sample holds one count of the clone carrying this T cell receptor (beta chain). The data were produced by immunoSEQ multiplex PCR, yet TCRdb's version contains in-frame clones alone and is incomplete. The profile covers about 170,000 clones, with roughly 91% appearing a single time and roughly 1.6% taken by the ten largest. The data were taken from a study of control samples from healthy donors and cancer patients. The sequenced sample was blood. This receptor was obtained from a woman aged 25 to 39 in good health.

As DNA, the CDR3 is TGTGCCAGCAGCCAAGTGGCGGGGGGGCCGTCAGATACGCAGTATTTT. Translated: CASSQVAGGPSDTQYF. The J gene is TRBJ2-3, the V gene TRBV4-2; 9 bases fit TRBD2. The J segment lost 4 bases and the V segment lost 1 base, leaving 6 bases of the junction unmatched. The CDR3 totals 16 residues. Per germline, CDR1 LGHNA and CDR2 YNFKEQ.